This T cell receptor (beta chain) was identified during a study of T cells after somatic rescue of genetic block. TCRdb's table, derived via immunoSEQ multiplex PCR, lists solely in-frame clones and lacks some. The table shows more than 10,000 clones, with 73% occurring only once. The V and J ends lost 0 bases and 1 base respectively, with 10 bases between them. Germline CDR1 and CDR2: SGHNT and YYREEE (reference sequence). The CDR3 length is 15 residues. The TCR sequence derives from a boy aged 10-17 years. The V call is TRBV5-4, the J call TRBJ1-1, with D perhaps matching TRBD1 (6 bases). The sample consisted of peripheral blood mononuclear cells (PBMCs). The CDR3, as DNA: TGTGCCAGCAGCTTGGAATGGGGGCAGAACACTGAAGCTTTCTTT. It codes for CASSLEWGQNTEAFF.